What follows are 22 T cell receptor beta chains derived from one specimen sequenced in a study of Ad26.COV2.S vaccination and SARS-CoV-2 variants. Here immunoSEQ multiplex PCR was the method, and the copy in TCRdb shows in-frame clones only, minus some. The repertoire holds about 390,000 clones, with over 80% as singletons. Regarding treatment: roughly 18 received Ad26.COV2.S at low or high dose, single or two shots; about 5 received placebo; per-sample allocation not given. Day 63 after the first vaccine or placebo injection was the time point for sampling. This specimen was peripheral blood, taken in a trial of Ad26.COV2.S vaccine versus placebo. These receptors were collected from a person between 18 and 60 years old who received the Ad26.COV2.S COVID-19 vaccine or a placebo.

CDR3 DNA: TGTGCCAGCAGTTTCGGGTTGACAGGCTGGAACACTGAAGCTTTCTTT. Protein: CASSFGLTGWNTEAFF. This chain connects TRBV28 to TRBJ1-1, with D perhaps matching TRBD1 (6 bases). From germline, CDR1 is MDHEN and CDR2 SYDVKM. The CDR3 runs 16 residues. Trimming stripped 3 bases from V and 1 base from J, with 15 bases between.

This chain links TRBV13 with TRBJ1-3, with D maybe TRBD1 (6 bases). The V end was cut by 1 base, the J end by 0 bases, with 13 bases between. From germline, CDR1 is PRHDT and CDR2 FYEKMQ (reference sequence). CDR3 length equals 17 residues. DNA of the CDR3: TGTGCCAGCAGCTTAGCGAGGGGGAGAGGCTCTGGAAACACCATATATTTT. Translating it yields CASSLARGRGSGNTIYF.

The table lists this clone with a count of one. The rearrangement joins TRBV12-5 to TRBJ1-1; 8 bases line up with TRBD1. Trimming removed 3 bases from V and 10 bases from J; junction bases left unmatched: 4. Germline CDR1 is LGHNT and CDR2 is FRNRAP. This CDR3 is built from 12 residues. CDR3 sequence reads: CASGLTGGVAFF. The CDR3 DNA follows: TGTGCTAGTGGTTTAACAGGGGGGGTAGCTTTCTTT.

This clone was found once. This chain connects TRBV7-2 to TRBJ2-7, with a possible D match to TRBD1 (6 bases). Germline values: CDR1 SGHTA, CDR2 FQGNSA. The V end was cut by 5 bases, the J end by 2 bases, with 13 bases between. CDR3 length: 14 residues. The DNA for the CDR3 is TGTGCCAGCAGCGAACGACAGGATACCTACGAGCAGTACTTC. Protein product: CASSERQDTYEQYF.

The J gene is TRBJ1-1, the V gene TRBV19; D not resolved. In germline, CDR1 is LNHDA, CDR2 SQIVND (reference sequence). V was clipped by 5 bases and J by 2 bases, with 15 bases between them. This CDR3 spans 15 amino acids. For the CDR3, the DNA is TGTGCCAGTAGTCTAGGGTGGAACGGAAACACTGAAGCTTTCTTT. It codes for CASSLGWNGNTEAFF.

The rearrangement joins TRBV4-3 to TRBJ1-2; 9 bases agree with TRBD1. CDR3 length: 15 amino acids. Per the germline V gene, CDR1 is LGHNA and CDR2 is YSLEER. The V segment lost 0 bases and the J segment 5 bases; nucleotides outside the gene matches: 4. CDR3 amino acids: CASSQETGGWYGYTF. CDR3 coding DNA: TGCGCCAGCAGCCAAGAAACAGGGGGCTGGTATGGCTACACCTTC.

The chain joins TRBV2 to TRBJ1-2; 7 bases are a match to TRBD1. The CDR3 spans 13 residues. CDR1 and CDR2 from the germline V gene are SNHLY and FYNNEI. The V gene end was trimmed by 6 bases and the J gene end by 3 bases; junction bases not matched to a gene: 4. CDR3 coding DNA: TGTGCCAGCAGCCCAGACAGGGACTATGGCTACACCTTC. Its translation is CASSPDRDYGYTF.

The genes are TRBV5-4 and TRBJ1-6; 8 bases fit TRBD1. Per germline, CDR1 SGHNT and CDR2 YYREEE (reference sequence). Trimming took 7 bases from V and 0 from J; bases not matched to a gene: 9. The CDR3 consists of 17 residues. CDR3 in amino acids: CASSGQGLSSYNSPLHF. In DNA form, the CDR3 reads TGTGCCAGCTCCGGACAGGGATTGAGCTCCTATAATTCACCCCTCCACTTT.

This clone was detected a few times. This chain links TRBV5-6 with TRBJ1-2, with 8 bases that match TRBD1. V lost 3 bases and J lost 2; bases outside the gene matches: 3. This CDR3 region has 14 residues. CDR1 is SGHDT, CDR2 YYEEEE, per germline. The CDR3 spells CASSWGTGNYGYTF. CDR3 nucleotides: TGTGCCAGCAGCTGGGGGACAGGAAACTATGGCTACACCTTC.

CDR3 sequence (DNA): TGTGCCAGCAGCCAAGAACAGAGTAATGAAAAACTGTTTTTT. Translating gives CASSQEQSNEKLFF. V gene TRBV4-2 combines with J gene TRBJ1-4, with D hard to call. Germline CDR1 and CDR2: LGHNA and YNFKEQ. The CDR3 has 14 amino acids. Trimming cost V 0 bases and J 4 bases, with 6 bases left between them.

J is TRBJ1-6 and V is TRBV7-2; 11 bases line up with TRBD1. The CDR3 totals 18 residues. Germline CDR1 is SGHTA and CDR2 is FQGNSA. J gave up 3 bases and V 5 bases, and 9 bases lay outside the gene matches. The CDR3 DNA sequence: TGTGCCAGCAGCCCCCTGGACAGGGGGCCGGACTATAATTCACCCCTCCACTTT. The encoded protein is CASSPLDRGPDYNSPLHF. The full variable domain, with the rest looked up from reference TRBV7-2 and TRBJ1-6, is GAGVSQSPSNKVTEKGKDVELRCDPISGHTALYWYRQSLGQGLEFLIYFQGNSAPDKSGLPSDRFSAERTGGSVSTLTIQRTQQEDSAVYLCASSPLDRGPDYNSPLHFGNGTRLTVT.

V usage is TRBV5-6 and J usage is TRBJ2-7; 9 bases map to TRBD1. With 3 bases clipped from V and 0 bases from J, the junction kept 16 bases outside the gene matches. CDR1 and CDR2 from the germline V gene are SGHDT and YYEEEE. This CDR3 comprises 19 residues. CDR3 protein: CASSSKQKTGTGSSYEQYF. CDR3 bases: TGTGCCAGCAGCTCCAAGCAGAAAACTGGGACAGGGAGCTCCTACGAGCAGTACTTC.

The chain employs TRBV18 and TRBJ2-7; 11 nucleotides agree with TRBD1. Germline CDR1 and CDR2: KGHSH and LQKENI. The CDR3 covers 16 residues. V trimming: 4 bases; J trimming: 2 bases; junction bases outside the gene matches: 7. CDR3 in amino acids: CASSQTGTGGPYEQYF. DNA for the CDR3: TGTGCCAGCTCACAAACCGGGACAGGGGGTCCCTACGAGCAGTACTTC. The variable domain in full, completed from reference TRBV18 and TRBJ2-7, reads NAGVMQNPRHLVRRRGQEARLRCSPMKGHSHVYWYRQLPEEGLKFMVYLQKENIIDESGMPKERFSAEFPKEGPSILRIQQVVRGDSAAYFCASSQTGTGGPYEQYFGPGTRLTVT.

This clone has more than one count but fewer than ten. The chain combines TRBV4-2 with TRBJ2-7; D remains ambiguous. V was shortened by 2 bases and J by 3 bases, with 14 bases between the two germline ends. Germline CDR1 reads LGHNA; CDR2 reads YNFKEQ. CDR3 length: 15 residues. CDR3: CASSQLNDANYEQYF. In DNA, the CDR3 is TGTGCCAGCAGCCAACTAAACGACGCCAACTACGAGCAGTACTTC.

CDR3 nucleotides: TGTGCCAGCAGTTCCTTCGGTGAAAAACTGTTTTTT. Translated: CASSSFGEKLFF. The gene calls are TRBV27 and TRBJ1-4, with D unresolved. CDR3 length equals 12 residues. Germline CDR1 and CDR2: MNHEY and SMNVEV (reference sequence). With 4 bases removed from V and 7 bases from J, the gap between germline ends came to 7 bases.

CDR3 amino acids: CASTLTSGANVLTF. The CDR3, as DNA: TGCGCCAGCACCCTGACCTCTGGGGCCAACGTCCTGACTTTC. The gene calls are TRBV5-1 and TRBJ2-6; D not resolved. Trimming removed 6 bases from V and 0 bases from J, with 7 bases in between. CDR1 is SGHRS and CDR2 is YFSETQ in the germline V gene. The CDR3 is 14 residues long.

The chain links TRBV11-2 to TRBJ2-7, with D perhaps TRBD2 (6 bases). Trimming pared 2 bases from V and 5 bases from J, leaving 13 bases between. This CDR3 comprises 14 residues. The germline V gene has CDR1 SGHAT and CDR2 FQNNGV. The CDR3 region is CASSLPGGTNEQYF. Written as DNA, the CDR3 is TGTGCCAGCAGCTTACCTGGGGGGACCAACGAGCAGTACTTC.

This rearrangement joins TRBV7-2 to TRBJ2-3; TRBD1 matches at 7 bases. J lost 2 bases, V lost 2 bases, and 7 bases had no gene match. In germline, CDR1 is SGHTA, CDR2 FQGNSA. The CDR3 runs 16 residues. The CDR3 DNA reads as TGTGCCAGCAGCTTACAGGGGGTCTCAAACACAGATACGCAGTATTTT. Residues: CASSLQGVSNTDTQYF.

A word on this clone: Additional DNA sequences in this sample encode the identical CDR3. This chain uses TRBV4-3 with TRBJ1-2; D remains unclear. This CDR3 spans 12 amino acids. Germline assignment: CDR1 LGHNA and CDR2 YSLEER. The V and J ends lost 1 base and 5 bases respectively, with 5 bases between them. The CDR3 DNA sequence: TGCGCCAGCAGCCAAGGGAATTATGGCTACACCTTC. Protein sequence: CASSQGNYGYTF.

This rearrangement joins TRBV28 to TRBJ1-2; the D gene is possibly TRBD1 (6 bases). This CDR3 region has 14 residues. Germline V gives CDR1 MDHEN, CDR2 SYDVKM. The V gene lost 7 bases and the J gene lost 7 bases, with 19 bases spanning the gap. The CDR3 reads CASTGGRRFSGYTF. In DNA, the CDR3 is TGTGCCAGCACGGGGGGGCGCAGGTTCAGTGGCTACACCTTC.

The CDR3 loop is CASSLRRGSNQPQHF. Here the CDR3 DNA reads TGCGCCAGCAGCTTACGGCGGGGTAGCAATCAGCCCCAGCATTTT. The V call is TRBV4-3, the J call TRBJ1-5, with no clear D. V lost 5 bases, J lost 0 bases, and 11 bases lay in between. The CDR3 consists of 15 residues. The germline V gene encodes CDR1 LGHNA and CDR2 YSLEER.

This chain links TRBV7-9 with TRBJ2-5; no clear D. CDR1 is SEHNR and CDR2 is FQNEAQ in the germline V gene (reference sequence). V was shortened by 1 base and J by 2 bases, with 14 bases between the two germline ends. This CDR3 contains 16 residues. The CDR3 protein is CASSLGSVGSQETQYF. The DNA for the CDR3 is TGTGCCAGCAGCTTAGGTTCGGTGGGGTCACAAGAGACCCAGTACTTC.